The text below deals with one T cell receptor beta chain. This specimen comes from a study of CD8 T cells in Susac syndrome. This CDR3 region has 15 residues. Random hexamers were used to reverse transcribe an amount of roughly 0.45 to 1 ug RNA. MiXCR was run by TCRdb on the immunoSEQ multiplex PCR reads, yielding one entry per CDR3 protein. The sample carries over 350,000 distinct CDR3 sequences, approximately 85% recorded once. The clonotype comes from a human donor with multiple sclerosis. Sequencing was done on a sample of CD8+ T cells from PBMCs. The rearrangement uses TRBV12-2 and TRBJ2-7; the table's D call of TRBD1 was not tested on the DNA. TRBV12-2 is deemed a pseudogene. CDR3: CASRLPAGVDYEQYF. CDR3 DNA: TGTGCAAGTCGCTTACCGGCCGGGGTGGACTACGAGCAGTACTTC.